This entry concerns a single T cell receptor (beta chain). In germline, CDR1 is SGHAT, CDR2 FQNNGV. V shed 5 bases and J shed 3 bases, with 16 bases lying between them. This CDR3 is built from 15 residues. The entry originates in a study of blood T cell repertoires in COVID-19. Sequencing used immunoSEQ multiplex PCR; TCRdb keeps in-frame clones, though not all of them. This sample has just under 150,000 clones, with 80% to 90% found just once. The sample taken for sequencing was peripheral blood. V and J are TRBV11-2 and TRBJ1-1; D might be TRBD1 (5 bases). The source is a woman aged 45-59 years with acute or convalescent COVID-19. The CDR3 sequence: CASSHTWGGDTEAFF. The CDR3 region has the DNA TGTGCCAGCAGCCATACCTGGGGGGGGGACACTGAAGCTTTCTTT.